This T cell receptor (beta chain) emerged from a study of graft-versus-host responses after intestinal transplantation (dated by TCRdb to the early 2020s). About the investigation overall: Recipients received multivisceral, liver-intestinal, or isolated intestinal transplants. Every recipient was given anti-thymocyte globulin induction, followed by around three years of maintenance tacrolimus and steroids. After intestinal transplantation, graft-versus-host and host-versus-graft alloreactive T cell clones in the graft, circulation and bone marrow were tracked using bulk TCR-beta CDR3 sequencing. The cohort enrolled about two dozen intestinal transplant recipients, one of whom was a retransplant, and 3 patients without pretransplant specimens were excluded. Rather than going through the commercial service, samples from three later patients were sequenced in-house on an Illumina MiSeq and processed with MiXCR. Donor T cell macrochimerism was defined as a peak of at least 4% donor T cells among recipient peripheral blood mononuclear cells. To identify alloreactive clones, pre-transplant mixed lymphocyte reaction products were sequenced and compared with unstimulated pre-transplant donor and recipient T cells. Overall study results and their limits: Early after transplant, peak levels of circulating GvH clones were found to be associated with declines in HvG clones. GvH clones were detected in recipient bone marrow, and some of these GvH clones were observed earlier in ileal mucosa or blood, consistent with an intestinal mucosal origin. Patients with donor T cell macrochimerism had high GvH to HvG T cell clonal ratios in their allografts. Conclusions were limited by the relatively low number and heterogeneity of intestinal transplant patients.

The CDR3 has 11 amino acids, counting the end cysteine and phenylalanine. The CDR3 DNA has 33 bases and is translated from base 1. The germline V gene (reference sequence) gives CDR1 as SEHNR and CDR2 as FQNEAQ. A distance of 13 bases separates the germline ends of V and J, which lose 11 bases and 5 bases respectively. In the case of this clone: Its antigen remains undetermined. The record has no base qualities; no much larger clone is one base away.

Dithiothreitol, EDTA incubations and collagenase D digestion were used to isolate intraepithelial and lamina propria lymphocytes from graft specimens. Bulk TCR-beta sequencing was performed on serial intestinal graft biopsy specimens collected as late as 600 days after transplant. The receptor library was made with the immunoSEQ multiplex PCR assay. High-throughput TCR-beta CDR3 sequencing of genomic DNA from most patients was performed by Adaptive Biotechnologies. Regarding the original processing steps: TCR sequencing data for around 19 patients were retrieved from Adaptive's ImmunoSEQ software; three other patients were processed with MiXCR and VDJtools. CDR3 nucleotide sequences shared between donor and recipient were removed because the origin of such sequences could not be assigned. To be classed as alloreactive, a clone needed at least 2-fold expansion over unstimulated cells and a minimum CFSE-low frequency of 0.002% (template counts) or 0.001% (read counts). Clones were considered mappable if detected in sequenced pre-transplant spleen, lymph node, or MLR CFSE-low populations of the donor or recipient. The cumulative frequency of alloreactive clones was calculated as a percentage of all sequences, weighted by copy number. Imported from immuneACCESS, the table was reduced by TCRdb to in-frame sequences with V and J called. These copies leave out some clones; in studies compared against another copy, an unresolved V gene accounts for under half, and the cause of the remainder is not known. V and J calls and clone size are copied from that table; D and trimming were computed from the DNA. For this sample the table gives 15,000 to 20,000 clones, of which 82% were detected only once. In total, the top ten clones hold around 5.5% of the sample.

The sequence was obtained from a human patient who received an intestinal transplant, so some T cells may come from the graft donor. Here the chain combines TRBV7-9 and TRBJ2-7; a confident D gene designation cannot be given. The sequences come from ileum tissue, collected 17 days after transplant. The bases are TGTGCCTCCTCAGGCGTAGACGAGCAGTACTTC. It translates as CASSGVDEQYF.